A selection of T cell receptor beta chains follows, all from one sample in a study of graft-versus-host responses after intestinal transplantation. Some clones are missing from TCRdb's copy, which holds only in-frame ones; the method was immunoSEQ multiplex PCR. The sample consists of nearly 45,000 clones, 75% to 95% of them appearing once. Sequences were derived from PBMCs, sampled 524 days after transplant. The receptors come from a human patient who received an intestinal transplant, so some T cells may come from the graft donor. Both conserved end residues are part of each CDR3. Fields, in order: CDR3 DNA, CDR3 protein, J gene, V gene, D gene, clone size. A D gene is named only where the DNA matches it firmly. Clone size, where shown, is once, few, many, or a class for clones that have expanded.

CDR3 DNA: TGTGCCAGCAGTTGGGGAGGGTCTGGGATGTTGGCTCAGCCCCAGCATTTT
CDR3 protein: CASSWGGSGMLAQPQHF
J gene: TRBJ1-5
V gene: TRBV28
D gene: -
clone size: -

CDR3 DNA: TGTGCCAGCTCACCATCGGCAGGGCGGTCCTACGAGCAGTACTTC
CDR3 protein: CASSPSAGRSYEQYF
J gene: TRBJ2-7
V gene: TRBV18
D gene: -
clone size: -

CDR3 DNA: TGTGCCAGTAGTATAGATAGGGGGTATGAGCAGTTCTTC
CDR3 protein: CASSIDRGYEQFF
J gene: TRBJ2-1
V gene: TRBV19
D gene: -
clone size: -

CDR3 DNA: TGTGCCAGCAGGTCGACAGACAGCATGTATAACTATGGCTACACCTTC
CDR3 protein: CASRSTDSMYNYGYTF
J gene: TRBJ1-2
V gene: TRBV28
D gene: -
clone size: -

CDR3 DNA: TGTGCCAGCAGCTTCTTCCGGGGGGGAGCCACAGATACGCAGTATTTT
CDR3 protein: CASSFFRGGATDTQYF
J gene: TRBJ2-3
V gene: TRBV7-9
D gene: TRBD2
clone size: -

CDR3 DNA: TGTGCCAGCAGCTTAGGGAGAACCTACGAGCAGTACTTC
CDR3 protein: CASSLGRTYEQYF
J gene: TRBJ2-7
V gene: TRBV7-9
D gene: -
clone size: once

CDR3 DNA: TGTGCCAGCACCCCCCGGGCTAGCGGGGACACCGGGGAGCTGTTTTTT
CDR3 protein: CASTPRASGDTGELFF
J gene: TRBJ2-2
V gene: TRBV7-9
D gene: TRBD2
clone size: once

CDR3 DNA: TGTGCCAGTAGTATTGGGCAGTGGGTTCCTTTGAACACTGAAGCTTTCTTT
CDR3 protein: CASSIGQWVPLNTEAFF
J gene: TRBJ1-1
V gene: TRBV19
D gene: -
clone size: -

CDR3 DNA: TGTGCCAGTAGTGTGGGACAGGGAGAGCGCTCTGGGGCCAACGTCCTGACTTTC
CDR3 protein: CASSVGQGERSGANVLTF
J gene: TRBJ2-6
V gene: TRBV19
D gene: TRBD1
clone size: -

CDR3 DNA: TGCGCCAGCAGCTTAGCCGGGACAGGGCTCGGGTCATACAATGAGCAGTTCTTC
CDR3 protein: CASSLAGTGLGSYNEQFF
J gene: TRBJ2-1
V gene: TRBV5-1
D gene: TRBD1
clone size: -

CDR3 DNA: TGTGCCAGCAGCTTCGAGGGTCCCACTGAAGCTTTCTTT
CDR3 protein: CASSFEGPTEAFF
J gene: TRBJ1-1
V gene: TRBV5-6
D gene: -
clone size: -

CDR3 DNA: TGTGCCAGCACCCACCTCGACAACAATCAGCCCCAGCATTTT
CDR3 protein: CASTHLDNNQPQHF
J gene: TRBJ1-5
V gene: TRBV28
D gene: -
clone size: -

CDR3 DNA: TGTGCCAGCAGCTTAGGTGGGGCCACAGGGACCCAGTACTTC
CDR3 protein: CASSLGGATGTQYF
J gene: TRBJ2-5
V gene: TRBV7-9
D gene: -
clone size: -

CDR3 DNA: TGTGCCAGCGGGTACAGGGGGGCCTCCTACGAGCAGTACTTC
CDR3 protein: CASGYRGASYEQYF
J gene: TRBJ2-7
V gene: TRBV28
D gene: TRBD1
clone size: -

CDR3 DNA: TGTGCTAGTGGTTTGGCCGGGACAGGGATGCCTTATGGCTACACCTTC
CDR3 protein: CASGLAGTGMPYGYTF
J gene: TRBJ1-2
V gene: TRBV12-5
D gene: TRBD1
clone size: -

CDR3 DNA: TGTGCCAGCAGACGCGACTCCGGGACAGGGGTCCTCAACCGTTACGAGCAGTACTTC
CDR3 protein: CASRRDSGTGVLNRYEQYF
J gene: TRBJ2-7
V gene: TRBV27
D gene: TRBD1
clone size: -

CDR3 DNA: TGTGCCAGCGGTTCCGGGACAGGGGACGAGCAGTACTTC
CDR3 protein: CASGSGTGDEQYF
J gene: TRBJ2-7
V gene: TRBV6-1
D gene: TRBD1
clone size: -

CDR3 DNA: TGTGCCAGCAGTTGGCTCCTAGCGTTCTCCTACGAGCAGTACTTC
CDR3 protein: CASSWLLAFSYEQYF
J gene: TRBJ2-7
V gene: TRBV6-1
D gene: -
clone size: -

CDR3 DNA: TGTGCCAGCAGTTACGGGCAGGGAACCTACGAGCAGTACTTC
CDR3 protein: CASSYGQGTYEQYF
J gene: TRBJ2-7
V gene: TRBV6-5
D gene: -
clone size: -

CDR3 DNA: TGTGCCAGCAGCAATTTAATAGAGGGGCCACCCGCCATTTACAATCAGCCCCAGCATTTT
CDR3 protein: CASSNLIEGPPAIYNQPQHF
J gene: TRBJ1-5
V gene: TRBV21-1
D gene: -
clone size: -

CDR3 DNA: TGCAGCGTCGCTGGGGGCGGCGAGCAGTACTTC
CDR3 protein: CSVAGGGEQYF
J gene: TRBJ2-7
V gene: TRBV29-1
D gene: -
clone size: -

CDR3 DNA: TGTGCCAGCAGCGTATCGCCCCGAGACCAAGAGACCCAGTACTTC
CDR3 protein: CASSVSPRDQETQYF
J gene: TRBJ2-5
V gene: TRBV9
D gene: -
clone size: few

CDR3 DNA: TGTGCCAGCAGTGATTCTGGATCTACGAATGAAAAACTGTTTTTT
CDR3 protein: CASSDSGSTNEKLFF
J gene: TRBJ1-4
V gene: TRBV25-1
D gene: -
clone size: few

CDR3 DNA: TGTGCCAGCAGTTTAACCCTCGGACTAGCGGGAGCGGAGCAGTACTTC
CDR3 protein: CASSLTLGLAGAEQYF
J gene: TRBJ2-7
V gene: TRBV28
D gene: TRBD2
clone size: -

CDR3 DNA: TGTGCCAGCAGCTCAGCCCCTACTACTAGCGGGATCGTCTACGAGCAGTACTTC
CDR3 protein: CASSSAPTTSGIVYEQYF
J gene: TRBJ2-7
V gene: TRBV7-6
D gene: TRBD2
clone size: -

CDR3 DNA: TGTGCCATCAGTGAGGGGGAGGGACTGAACACTGAAGCTTTCTTT
CDR3 protein: CAISEGEGLNTEAFF
J gene: TRBJ1-1
V gene: TRBV10-3
D gene: -
clone size: -

CDR3 DNA: TGTGCCAGCAGCCCACTGGGAGCCGGAAACACTGAAGCTTTCTTT
CDR3 protein: CASSPLGAGNTEAFF
J gene: TRBJ1-1
V gene: TRBV13
D gene: -
clone size: -

CDR3 DNA: TGTGCCAGCAGTTACTCAGTACAGGGGGCTTTCTCTGAAGCTTTCTTT
CDR3 protein: CASSYSVQGAFSEAFF
J gene: TRBJ1-1
V gene: TRBV6-5
D gene: TRBD1
clone size: -

CDR3 DNA: TGTGCCAGCAGCCGTAAACTAGTCTCCTACAATGAGCAGTTCTTC
CDR3 protein: CASSRKLVSYNEQFF
J gene: TRBJ2-1
V gene: TRBV14
D gene: -
clone size: -

CDR3 DNA: TGTGCCAGCAGCTCCGACGCCGAGCCCTACAATGAGCAGTTCTTC
CDR3 protein: CASSSDAEPYNEQFF
J gene: TRBJ2-1
V gene: TRBV11-2
D gene: -
clone size: -

CDR3 DNA: TGTGCCAGCAGGGATCGACAGGGTCATAACACTGAAGCTTTCTTT
CDR3 protein: CASRDRQGHNTEAFF
J gene: TRBJ1-1
V gene: TRBV6-1
D gene: TRBD1
clone size: -

CDR3 DNA: TGTGCCATCAGTCCCAGGGGACGATCCGAGCAGTACTTC
CDR3 protein: CAISPRGRSEQYF
J gene: TRBJ2-7
V gene: TRBV10-3
D gene: -
clone size: -

CDR3 DNA: TGTGCCACCAGCAGAGGGGACAGGGATTATTCACCCCTCCACTTT
CDR3 protein: CATSRGDRDYSPLHF
J gene: TRBJ1-6
V gene: TRBV15
D gene: TRBD1
clone size: -